This T cell receptor beta chain was observed in a study of cytomegalovirus exposure and HLA in healthy donors. PCR employed 60 Vbeta and 13 Jbeta primers. Repertoires were generated with immunoSEQ multiplex PCR, while TCRdb's copy carries only in-frame clones and drops some. The sample carries tens of thousands of clones, 82% recorded once. The CDR3 is made up of 13 amino acids. Germline V gene data show CDR1 as MNHNS and CDR2 as SASEGT. The germline V and J ends were trimmed by 4 bases and 4 bases, with 8 bases remaining between them. Details on this clone: Its specificity is not known.

General study results and limits: Several of the most significant clusters were apparently associated with common viral pathogens in a later analysis. The study designated fewer than 200 TCR beta chains cytomegalovirus-associated. Other equally common chains were less clonally expanded than HLA-associated TCR beta chains, a later analysis showed. A missense variant in DCLRE1C was later tied to TCR beta V- and J-gene trimming.

The clonotype was recovered from a woman in her late teens or twenties in good health and CMV-seropositive. J is TRBJ2-1 and V is TRBV6-1; D unresolved. The specimen sequenced was PBMCs. In DNA, the CDR3 is TGTGCCAGCAGTGTCCCTATATACAATGAGCAGTTCTTC. It specifies CASSVPIYNEQFF.